There are a few counts of the clone carrying this T cell receptor (beta chain). Its antigen is undetermined. This specimen belongs to a study of identical twins. Using its own MiXCR run on the 5' RACE reads, TCRdb lists one record per CDR3 protein. In the table there are about 890,000 distinct CDR3 sequences, about 12% of which are singletons. Germline V gives CDR1 KGHSH, CDR2 LQKENI. CDR3 length: 17 residues. V trimming: 5 bases; J trimming: 3 bases; junction bases outside the gene matches: 13. Study-level points and caveats: Insertions were reduced in abundant cord blood beta clonotypes but not in memory repertoires.

Only healthy Caucasians were included as donors. Another study also made use of these data, one on yellow fever vaccine responses in identical twins.

This chain links TRBV18 with TRBJ2-1; TRBD1 matches at 7 bases. The sequencing sample was made of PBMCs. The sequence was obtained from a woman younger than 30 in good health. The CDR3 nucleotides read TGTGCCAGCTCATACGGACCCGGGACAGATTTCTACAATGAGCAGTTCTTC. Encoded protein: CASSYGPGTDFYNEQFF. The full variable domain, its missing parts supplied by reference TRBV18 and TRBJ2-1, is NAGVMQNPRHLVRRRGQEARLRCSPMKGHSHVYWYRQLPEEGLKFMVYLQKENIIDESGMPKERFSAEFPKEGPSILRIQQVVRGDSAAYFCASSYGPGTDFYNEQFFGPGTRLTVL.